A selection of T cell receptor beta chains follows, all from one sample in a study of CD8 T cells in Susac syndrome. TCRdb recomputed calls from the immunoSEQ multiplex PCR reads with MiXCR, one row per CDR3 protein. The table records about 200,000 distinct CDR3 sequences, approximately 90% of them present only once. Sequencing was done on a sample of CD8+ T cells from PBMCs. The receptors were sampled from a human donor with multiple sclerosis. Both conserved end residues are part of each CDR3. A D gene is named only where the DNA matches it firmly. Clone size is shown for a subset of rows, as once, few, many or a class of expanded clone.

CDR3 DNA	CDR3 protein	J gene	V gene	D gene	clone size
TGCGCCAGCAGCCAAGCCTGGGGCAGTAACAATGAGCAGTTCTTC	CASSQAWGSNNEQFF	TRBJ2-1	TRBV4-3	.	.
TGTGCCAGTAATTTTGGGAACACTGAAGCTTTCTTT	CASNFGNTEAFF	TRBJ1-1	TRBV19	.	.
TGTGCCAGCAGTTTAGGACAGGGGGCCTCCTACGAGCAGTACTTC	CASSLGQGASYEQYF	TRBJ2-7	TRBV12-3/TRBV12-4	TRBD1	.
TGTGCCAGCAGTTACTCGGGCCTAGGGGTCTACAATGAGCAGTTCTTC	CASSYSGLGVYNEQFF	TRBJ2-1	TRBV6-5	.	once
TGTGCCAGCAGCTTAGCGTTCCATGAGCAGTACTTC	CASSLAFHEQYF	TRBJ2-7	TRBV7-9	.	few
TGTGCCAACGATTTCCGGGACAGTCCCACCAAAAACACCGGGGAGCTGTTTTTT	CANDFRDSPTKNTGELFF	TRBJ2-2	TRBV6-1	TRBD1	.
TGTGCCAGCAGCTCCACATCCGGGACGTGGGTTGAAAAACTGTTTTTT	CASSSTSGTWVEKLFF	TRBJ1-4	TRBV7-9	.	.
TGTGGCAGCAGTGAAGAGGGGGGGGACCGCCTAGCCAAAAACATTCAGTACTTC	CGSSEEGGDRLAKNIQYF	TRBJ2-4	TRBV2	.	.
TGTGCCAGCAGTTTTGGCCGGGGGTACGAGCAGTACTTC	CASSFGRGYEQYF	TRBJ2-7	TRBV12-3/TRBV12-4	.	few
TGCAGTGCTAGAGATACGGGAGTGGCAAGTGAGCAGTTCTTC	CSARDTGVASEQFF	TRBJ2-1	TRBV20-1	.	.
TGTGCCAGCAGCGTAGACGCCCGGCCGTCCCACTATGGCTACACCTTC	CASSVDARPSHYGYTF	TRBJ1-2	TRBV9	.	.
TGTGCCTGGAGTCCTAGGACGGTACCTAACTATGGCTACACCTTC	CAWSPRTVPNYGYTF	TRBJ1-2	TRBV30	.	.
TGCAGTGCTAGAGATCGGCCCCGCGGGGAGACCCAGTACTTC	CSARDRPRGETQYF	TRBJ2-5	TRBV20-1	.	.
TGTGCCAGCAGCCACCGATACGACACGGCCGGGGAGCTGTTTTTT	CASSHRYDTAGELFF	TRBJ2-2	TRBV14	.	.
TGTGCCAGCAGCGACAGGGGGCGGGGGAACACTGAAGCTTTCTTT	CASSDRGRGNTEAFF	TRBJ1-1	TRBV7-9	TRBD1	.
TGTGCCAGCAGCGGACAGGGCGCCAAAAACATTCAGTACTTC	CASSGQGAKNIQYF	TRBJ2-4	TRBV9	TRBD1	.
TGTGCCAGCAGCTCGACTAGCGGGGGGCTAAACAATGAGCAGTTCTTC	CASSSTSGGLNNEQFF	TRBJ2-1	TRBV13	TRBD2	.
TGTGCCCAGAGTCTGGGAGTTGATGAGCAGTTCTTC	CAQSLGVDEQFF	TRBJ2-1	TRBV30	.	.
TGCAGCGTTGCCGGGGGAGGTCGGGAGCTGTTTTTT	CSVAGGGRELFF	TRBJ2-2	TRBV29-1	.	.
TGTGCCAGCAGGCTACTAGAGGGTCAGCCCCAGCATTTT	CASRLLEGQPQHF	TRBJ1-5	TRBV27	.	.
TGTGCCACCAGTGTCAGGACTAGCGGGGCAAGCACAGATACGCAGTATTTT	CATSVRTSGASTDTQYF	TRBJ2-3	TRBV24-1	TRBD2	.
TGTGCCAGCTCACCCGAGCGTAGTATCTCATACGAGCAGTACTTC	CASSPERSISYEQYF	TRBJ2-7	TRBV18	.	once
TGTGCCAGTACCGTTACTAGCGGGGGTTACTCCTACAATGAGCAGTTCTTC	CASTVTSGGYSYNEQFF	TRBJ2-1	TRBV19	TRBD2	once
TGCAGCGTTGGCGGGGCGGTCTACGAGCAGTACTTC	CSVGGAVYEQYF	TRBJ2-7	TRBV29-1	.	.
TGTGCCAGCAGCCAAGCAACATACAGGGGGATTCGGTACTTC	CASSQATYRGIRYF	TRBJ2-4	TRBV4-2	TRBD1	.
TGTGCCAGCAGTGAAGGCGTGGGGGCGTATGAGCAGTTCTTC	CASSEGVGAYEQFF	TRBJ2-1	TRBV6-1	.	.
TGTGCCAGCCCGACCGAGGAGAGGGACAGCAAAGAGACCCAGTACTTC	CASPTEERDSKETQYF	TRBJ2-5	TRBV6-8	TRBD1	.
TGTGCCAGCTCTAGGGGGGACTTCGCCTACGAGCAGTACTTC	CASSRGDFAYEQYF	TRBJ2-7	TRBV6-2/TRBV6-3	.	.
TGTGCCAGCAGCCAAGAACCGGCAACTGAAGCTTTCTTT	CASSQEPATEAFF	TRBJ1-1	TRBV4-2	.	.
TGTGCCAGCAGTCCAACCCGATGGGGAGACATTCAGTACTTC	CASSPTRWGDIQYF	TRBJ2-4	TRBV12-3/TRBV12-4	.	once
TGTGCCATCAGCGATCCGGGACAGATCTACGAGCAGTACTTC	CAISDPGQIYEQYF	TRBJ2-7	TRBV10-3	TRBD1	.